This T cell receptor beta chain comes out of a study of T cell repertoires in cytomegalovirus infection. Study summary: Shared public TCR beta signatures pointed to both CMV infection and a matching HLA type. Study-wide points: It was HLA-C-restricted CMV-specific TCR beta clonotypes that dominated the response ex vivo. Identification of carriers of CMV plus the relevant HLA was performed using cumulative public TCR beta family frequency.

TCRdb re-called the reads through MiXCR, storing one row per CDR3 protein. The sample holds roughly 68,000 distinct CDR3 sequences, 20% to 25% seen once. As concerns this clonotype: Antigen specificity is unknown.

CDR3 length equals 17 residues. Trimming at V came to 0 bases and at J to 9 bases, leaving 15 bases not matched to a gene. The germline V gene has CDR1 DFQATT and CDR2 SNEGSKA (reference sequence). The V call is TRBV20-1, the J call TRBJ2-1; TRBD2 matches 9 bases. The sequenced material came from PBMCs, sequenced either directly or after in vitro stimulation (not recorded which). The clonotype comes from a human donor in good health (CMV status not recorded). Some clones in this sample may be carry-over from other donors' samples. CDR3 in amino acids: CSARDFFGGRALGEQFF. The CDR3 nucleotides are TGCAGTGCTAGAGATTTTTTCGGCGGGAGGGCCTTAGGTGAGCAGTTCTTC.